This T cell receptor beta chain was sequenced in a study of T-cell reconstitution after alpha-beta-depleted transplantation in children. Study-wide points: The main origin of T-cell counts and diversity one year after transplant was newly produced T cells. At around two months after transplant, the alpha-beta T cells were reportedly derived from several hundred expanded clones that came from non-depleted graft cells.

V lost 0 bases and J lost 4, with 7 bases in between. Germline V gene lookup returns CDR1 SGHTS and CDR2 YDEGEE. The length of the CDR3 is 14 residues. A note on this clonotype: Antigen unknown.

Molecular barcoding with unique molecular identifiers was used for the TCRbeta library. MiXCR, run by TCRdb on the PCR reads, gives a single entry per CDR3 protein. This sample yields roughly 340,000 distinct CDR3 sequences, of which 15% to 20% are seen a single time; roughly 40% belongs to the top ten. The chain is built from TRBV5-8 and TRBJ2-2; D is ambiguous. This TCR was sampled from a male patient aged 2-15 years who had a stem cell transplant for acute lymphoblastic leukemia, so the T cells may come from the graft donor. This specimen was PBMCs, mostly from graft donor cells, taken 360 days after TCRalphabeta/CD19-depleted stem cell transplant. Here the CDR3 DNA reads TGTGCCAGCAGCTTGGAACAAGGCACCGGGGAGCTGTTTTTT. Encoded protein: CASSLEQGTGELFF. Full variable domain (missing parts from reference TRBV5-8 and TRBJ2-2): EAGVTQSPTHLIKTRGQQATLRCSPISGHTSVYWYQQALGLGLQFLLWYDEGEERNRGNFPPRFSGRQFPNYSSELNVNALELEDSALYLCASSLEQGTGELFFGEGSRLTVL.